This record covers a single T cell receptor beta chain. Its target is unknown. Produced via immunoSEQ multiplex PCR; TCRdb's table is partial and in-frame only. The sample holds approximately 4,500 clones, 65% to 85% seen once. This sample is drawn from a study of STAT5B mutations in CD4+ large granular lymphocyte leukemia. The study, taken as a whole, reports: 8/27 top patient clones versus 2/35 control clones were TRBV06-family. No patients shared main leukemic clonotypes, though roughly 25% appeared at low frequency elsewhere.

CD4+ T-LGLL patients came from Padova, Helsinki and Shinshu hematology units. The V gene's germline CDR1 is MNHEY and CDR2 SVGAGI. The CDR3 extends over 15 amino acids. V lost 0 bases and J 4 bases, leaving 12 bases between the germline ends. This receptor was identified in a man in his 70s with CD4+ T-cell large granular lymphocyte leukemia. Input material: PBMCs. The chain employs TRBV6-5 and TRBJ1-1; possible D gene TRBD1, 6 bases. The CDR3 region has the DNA TGTGCCAGCAGTTACTCGGGGGGGCTAGGCACTGAAGCTTTCTTT. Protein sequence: CASSYSGGLGTEAFF.